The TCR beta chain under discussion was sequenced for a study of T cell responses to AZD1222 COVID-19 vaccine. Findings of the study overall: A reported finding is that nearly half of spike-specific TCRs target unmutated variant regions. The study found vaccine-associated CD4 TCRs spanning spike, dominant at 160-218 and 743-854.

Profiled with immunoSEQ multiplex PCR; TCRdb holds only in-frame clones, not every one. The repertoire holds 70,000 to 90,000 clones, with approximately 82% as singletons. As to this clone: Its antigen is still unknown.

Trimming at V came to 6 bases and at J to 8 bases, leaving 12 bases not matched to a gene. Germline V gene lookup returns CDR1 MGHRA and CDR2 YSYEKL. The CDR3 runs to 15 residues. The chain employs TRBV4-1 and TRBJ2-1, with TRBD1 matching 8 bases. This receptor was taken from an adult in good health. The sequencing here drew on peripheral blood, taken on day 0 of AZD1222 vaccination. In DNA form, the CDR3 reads TGCGCCAGCAGTCGCACACGGCAGGGGGCCCATGAGCAGTTCTTC. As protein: CASSRTRQGAHEQFF.